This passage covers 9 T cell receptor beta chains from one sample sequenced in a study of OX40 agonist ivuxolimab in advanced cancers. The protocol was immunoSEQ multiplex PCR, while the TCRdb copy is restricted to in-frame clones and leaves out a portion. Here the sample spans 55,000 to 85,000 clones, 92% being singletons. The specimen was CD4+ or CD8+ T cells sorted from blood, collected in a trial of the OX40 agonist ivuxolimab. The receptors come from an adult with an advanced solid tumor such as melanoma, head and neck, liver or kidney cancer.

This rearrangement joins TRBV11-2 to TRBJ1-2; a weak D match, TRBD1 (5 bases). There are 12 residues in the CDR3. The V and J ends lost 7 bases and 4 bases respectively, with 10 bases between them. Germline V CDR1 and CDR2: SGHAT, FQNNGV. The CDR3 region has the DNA TGTGCCAGCACCCACGGGGCCTATGGCTACACCTTC. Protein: CASTHGAYGYTF.

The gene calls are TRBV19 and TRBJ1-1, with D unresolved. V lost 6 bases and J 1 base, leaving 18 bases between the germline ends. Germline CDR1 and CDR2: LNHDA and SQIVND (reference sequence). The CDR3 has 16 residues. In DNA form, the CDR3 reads TGTGCCAGTAGCCTTCTGGGCGAGGTAAGGAACACTGAAGCTTTCTTT. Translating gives CASSLLGEVRNTEAFF.

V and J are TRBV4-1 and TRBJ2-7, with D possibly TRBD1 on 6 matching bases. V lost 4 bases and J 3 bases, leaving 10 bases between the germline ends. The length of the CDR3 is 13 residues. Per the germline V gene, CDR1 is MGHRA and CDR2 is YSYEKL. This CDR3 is CASSRDNGYEQYF. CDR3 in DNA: TGCGCCAGCAGCCGGGACAACGGCTACGAGCAGTACTTC.

The CDR3 spells CASTNNYEQYF. CDR3 bases: TGTGCCAGCACCAATAACTACGAGCAGTACTTC. V usage is TRBV5-4 and J usage is TRBJ2-7; D is undetermined. The CDR3 has 11 amino acids. Germline V CDR1 and CDR2: SGHNT, YYREEE (reference sequence). V dropped 6 bases and J dropped 3 bases, with 7 bases sitting between them.

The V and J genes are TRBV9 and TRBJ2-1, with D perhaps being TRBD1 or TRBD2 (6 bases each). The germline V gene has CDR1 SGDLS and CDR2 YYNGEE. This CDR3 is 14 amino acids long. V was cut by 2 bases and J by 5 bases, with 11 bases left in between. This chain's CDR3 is CASSVWGANNEQFF. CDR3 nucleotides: TGTGCCAGCAGCGTGTGGGGGGCTAACAATGAGCAGTTCTTC.

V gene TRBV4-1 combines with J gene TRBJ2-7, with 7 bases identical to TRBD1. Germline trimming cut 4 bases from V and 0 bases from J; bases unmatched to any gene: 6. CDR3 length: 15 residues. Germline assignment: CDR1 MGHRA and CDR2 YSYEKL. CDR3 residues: CASSLRDSLSYEQYF. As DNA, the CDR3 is TGCGCCAGCAGCCTCCGGGACAGCCTCTCCTACGAGCAGTACTTC.

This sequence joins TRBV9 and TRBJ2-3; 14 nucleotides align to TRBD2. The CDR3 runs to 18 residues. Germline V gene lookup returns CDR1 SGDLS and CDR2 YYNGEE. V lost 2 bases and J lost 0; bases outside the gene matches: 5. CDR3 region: CASSVRGLAGESTDTQYF. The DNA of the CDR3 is TGTGCCAGCAGCGTCCGGGGACTAGCGGGGGAGAGCACAGATACGCAGTATTTT.

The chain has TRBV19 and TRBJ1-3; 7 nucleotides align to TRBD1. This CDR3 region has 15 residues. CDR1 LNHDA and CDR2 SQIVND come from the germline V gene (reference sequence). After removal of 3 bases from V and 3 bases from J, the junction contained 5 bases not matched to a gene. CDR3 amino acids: CASSISDRSGNTIYF. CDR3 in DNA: TGTGCCAGTAGTATCTCGGACAGGAGTGGAAACACCATATATTTT.

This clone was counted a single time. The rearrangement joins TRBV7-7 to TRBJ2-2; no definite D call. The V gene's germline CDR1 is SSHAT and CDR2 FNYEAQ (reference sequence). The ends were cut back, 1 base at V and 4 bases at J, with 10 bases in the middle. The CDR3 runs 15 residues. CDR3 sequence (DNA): TGTGCCAGCAGCTTAGAAACATTAGGCACCGGGGAGCTGTTTTTT. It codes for CASSLETLGTGELFF.